This T cell receptor (beta chain) is from a study of regulatory T cells in long-lasting Graves disease. The study, taken as a whole, reports: TCR diversity in persistent Graves' patients was below that of newly diagnosed ones. TRBV28, TRBJ1-2 and TRBJ2-5 emerged as the favored segments in persistent disease.

Trimming took 6 bases from V and 6 from J, leaving 13 bases between them. This CDR3 spans 13 amino acids. As to time point: newly diagnosed GD, antithyroid drugs for less than 3 months. From RNA extracted from PBMCs, the TCR library was made. HTBI primers from iRepertoire and Arm-PCR of CDR3 regions yielded the TCR beta libraries. Each CDR3 protein gets one entry after TCRdb re-called the multiplex PCR reads with MiXCR. The table includes some 410,000 distinct CDR3 sequences, about a sixth detected once. This clonotype was seen at least ten times. Its antigen remains unidentified. These records were also assigned to another study, of T cells in Graves' hyperthyroidism and ophthalmopathy.

This sample comprised peripheral blood mononuclear cells (PBMCs), obtained at new diagnosis, from a patient treated with antithyroid drugs. The chain links TRBV12-3 or TRBV12-4 to TRBJ2-3; D assignment may be TRBD1 or TRBD2 (5 bases each). The source of this sequence is a woman in her 30s with Graves disease. The CDR3 DNA is TGTGCCAGCAGGCATGGGACGGACGATACGCAGTATTTT. It yields the protein CASRHGTDDTQYF.